This is a list of T cell receptor beta chains from one sample in a study of blood T cell repertoires in COVID-19. Some clones are missing from TCRdb's copy, which holds only in-frame ones; the method was immunoSEQ multiplex PCR. This table has a few hundred thousand clones, approximately 82% appearing once. Sequenced: peripheral blood. Source of these receptors: a human donor in a cohort sampled during active COVID-19. CDR3s include the opening cysteine and the closing phenylalanine or tryptophan. A D gene is named only where the DNA matches it firmly. Clone size is given for some rows only: seen once, a few or many times, or a class if the clone is expanded.

D	V	J	size	DNA	CDR3
NA	TRBV28	TRBJ1-2	NA	TGTGCCAGCAGTCGGGGGTATTCTAACTATGGCTACACCTTC	CASSRGYSNYGYTF
TRBD1	TRBV19	TRBJ1-1	few	TGTGCCAGCGGACCGGGACAGCGGTTTGAAGCTTTCTTT	CASGPGQRFEAFF
NA	TRBV19	TRBJ1-1	NA	TGTGCCAGTAGTATTAATCGGAGGGCGGTTTCCACTGAAGCTTTCTTT	CASSINRRAVSTEAFF
TRBD1	TRBV7-9	TRBJ1-1	NA	TGTGCCAGCAGCTTAGTAGGGGGCGCGAAGACTGAAGCTTTCTTT	CASSLVGGAKTEAFF
TRBD1	TRBV27	TRBJ1-1	NA	TGTGCCAGCAGTTCAAAAACAGGGGGCACTGAAGCTTTCTTT	CASSSKTGGTEAFF
TRBD1	TRBV5-6	TRBJ2-7	NA	TGTGCCAGCAGCGGCCTCGGGACAGGGATGTACGAGCAGTACTTC	CASSGLGTGMYEQYF
TRBD2	TRBV4-1	TRBJ2-2	NA	TGCGCCAGCAGCCAAGCACAGACTAGCGGGGTTGTCGGGGAGCTGTTTTTT	CASSQAQTSGVVGELFF
NA	TRBV13	TRBJ2-1	NA	TGTGCCAGCAGCCCCGTATACAATGAGCAGTTCTTC	CASSPVYNEQFF
NA	TRBV28	TRBJ2-7	many	TGTGCCAGCAGTCAAGTGAGGTTCGAGCAGTACTTC	CASSQVRFEQYF
NA	TRBV27	TRBJ2-1	NA	TGTGCCAGCAGTTTATCCCATTTAGGGGGATTCGGTGAGCAGTTCTTC	CASSLSHLGGFGEQFF
NA	TRBV3-1/TRBV3-2	TRBJ2-4	NA	TGTGCCAGCAGCCAAGGAACAGGGAACATTCAGTACTTC	CASSQGTGNIQYF
TRBD2	TRBV9	TRBJ2-2	NA	TGTGCCAGCAGCGGCGAGCGGGAGCGGGTCACCGGGGAGCTGTTTTTT	CASSGERERVTGELFF
NA	TRBV19	TRBJ2-1	NA	TGTGCCAGTAGTATGAGGCACAACTCCTACAATGAGCAGTTCTTC	CASSMRHNSYNEQFF
NA	TRBV19	TRBJ1-1	NA	TGTGCCAGTAGTATTAAGTCACAGGCCAACACTGAAGCTTTCTTT	CASSIKSQANTEAFF
NA	TRBV28	TRBJ2-3	NA	TGTGCCAGCAGCCTTAGCGGAATTGGCACAGATACGCAGTATTTT	CASSLSGIGTDTQYF
NA	TRBV20-1	TRBJ2-5	NA	TGCAGTGCTAGTCCAGGGGCTGAGACCCAGTACTTC	CSASPGAETQYF
NA	TRBV2	TRBJ1-3	few	TGTGCCAGCCAGGGGCCTGGAAACACCATATATTTT	CASQGPGNTIYF
TRBD1	TRBV27	TRBJ1-2	NA	TGTGCCAGCAGTTTATCGTTGGCAGGGGGCAGCTATGGCTACACCTTC	CASSLSLAGGSYGYTF
NA	TRBV5-1	TRBJ2-5	NA	TGCGCCAGCAGCTTCCCTCTCCAAGAGACCCAGTACTTC	CASSFPLQETQYF
NA	TRBV15	TRBJ2-3	NA	TGTGCCACCCGGGACACGGGGCCCACAGATACGCAGTATTTT	CATRDTGPTDTQYF
TRBD2	TRBV2	TRBJ2-3	once	TGTGCCAGCAGTGCACCGGGAGGGCCGGATACGCAGTATTTT	CASSAPGGPDTQYF
TRBD2	TRBV2	TRBJ2-7	once	TGTGCCAGCAGTGAAACTAGCGCCTCCTACGAGCAGTACTTC	CASSETSASYEQYF
TRBD2	TRBV4-2	TRBJ2-3	NA	TGTGCCAGCAGCCAACGGGGCGGGAGCTTAGATACGCAGTATTTT	CASSQRGGSLDTQYF
TRBD1	TRBV28	TRBJ2-4	NA	TGTGCCAGCAGCAAAGGGGGCCTCTTAGCCAAAAACATTCAGTACTTC	CASSKGGLLAKNIQYF
TRBD2	TRBV7-7	TRBJ2-2	NA	TGTGCCAGCAGCCACACTAGCGGGAGAGCGGGCACCGGGGAGCTGTTTTTT	CASSHTSGRAGTGELFF
TRBD1	TRBV28	TRBJ1-5	NA	TGTGCCAGCAGCTCGGACAGGGGGCTTCCAAGCAATCAGCCCCAGCATTTT	CASSSDRGLPSNQPQHF
NA	TRBV20-1	TRBJ2-3	NA	TGCAGTGCTAGTGTCCAGCGGCCTAGCACAGATACGCAGTATTTT	CSASVQRPSTDTQYF
TRBD1	TRBV6-6	TRBJ2-7	NA	TGTGCCAGCAGTTCCCGGGACAGCCCCTACGAGCAGTACTTC	CASSSRDSPYEQYF
NA	TRBV11-2	TRBJ2-3	many	TGTGCCAGCAGCTTAGGTTCTGCTAGCGCGAGCACAGATACGCAGTATTTT	CASSLGSASASTDTQYF
NA	TRBV5-1	TRBJ1-3	NA	TGCGCCAGCAGCCCGGAGGGGTTAGGTGGAAACACCATATATTTT	CASSPEGLGGNTIYF
NA	TRBV28	TRBJ2-7	NA	TGTGCCAGCAGCTGGGCAGGGTCCTACGAGCAGTACTTC	CASSWAGSYEQYF
TRBD1	TRBV14	TRBJ1-2	NA	TGTGCCAGCAGCTATGGACAGGTATCGAACTATGGCTACACCTTC	CASSYGQVSNYGYTF
TRBD2	TRBV2	TRBJ2-1	NA	TGTGCCAGCAGCCCGTTGGGTAGCGGGTCCCCCTACAATGAGCAGTTCTTC	CASSPLGSGSPYNEQFF
TRBD1	TRBV6-6	TRBJ2-2	few	TGTGCCAGCAGTTACTCGGGGACAGGCGGTCCCGGGGAGCTGTTTTTT	CASSYSGTGGPGELFF
NA	TRBV19	TRBJ1-4	NA	TGTGCCCGCAGGGGTAGGGAAAAACTGTTTTTT	CARRGREKLFF
TRBD2	TRBV7-8	TRBJ2-1	NA	TGTGCCAGCAGCCGCCTAGCGGGAGACGAGCAGTTCTTC	CASSRLAGDEQFF
TRBD2	TRBV7-2	TRBJ2-5	NA	TGTGCCAGCAGCGCCCACCGGACTAGCGAGTACCAAGAGACCCAGTACTTC	CASSAHRTSEYQETQYF
TRBD2	TRBV4-1	TRBJ2-5	few	TGCGCCAGCAGCCAAGAAACTAGCGGAGAGGAGACCCAGTACTTC	CASSQETSGEETQYF
NA	TRBV4-2	TRBJ2-7	once	TGTGCCAGCAGCCTAGAGGCCCCCTACGAGCAGTACTTC	CASSLEAPYEQYF
TRBD1	TRBV7-9	TRBJ2-5	NA	TGTGCCAGCAGCTTGCTGGGTCCAACAGGGGGAGAGACCCAGTACTTC	CASSLLGPTGGETQYF
TRBD1	TRBV4-1	TRBJ2-1	NA	TGCGCCAGCAGCCAAGATCCCGGGACAGCCAGCTCCTACAATGAGCAGTTCTTC	CASSQDPGTASSYNEQFF
TRBD2	TRBV7-6	TRBJ2-1	NA	TGTGCCAGCAGCGCCGGGACTAGCGGGAGGCGATACAATGAGCAGTTCTTC	CASSAGTSGRRYNEQFF
NA	TRBV19	TRBJ1-5	NA	TGTGCCAGTAGTATAGTTGGAGAGGGAGGCAATCAGCCCCAGCATTTT	CASSIVGEGGNQPQHF
NA	TRBV9	TRBJ2-7	few	TGTGCCAGCAGCGTAGAAGGGGATAATAACGAGCAGTACTTC	CASSVEGDNNEQYF
TRBD1	TRBV29-1	TRBJ2-7	NA	TGCAGCGTGATACGGGACAGGGGCTACGAGCAGTACTTC	CSVIRDRGYEQYF
NA	TRBV11-3	TRBJ1-1	NA	TGTGCCAGCAGCACCCCCCGGGGAACTTTTGGGGAGGCTTTCTTT	CASSTPRGTFGEAFF
TRBD1	TRBV19	TRBJ2-5	NA	TGTGCCAGTAGTATTCTCCTCCTCGGGACAGGGCGCCAAGAGACCCAGTACTTC	CASSILLLGTGRQETQYF
NA	TRBV9	TRBJ2-1	NA	TGTGCCAGCAGCGTAGGCGGGGACTCCTACAATGAGCAGTTCTTC	CASSVGGDSYNEQFF
NA	TRBV5-3	TRBJ2-3	NA	TGTGCCAGAAGCAACGAATCCCTTGGGCCAGATACGCAGTATTTT	CARSNESLGPDTQYF
NA	TRBV28	TRBJ2-7	few	TGTGCCAGCAGTTTCGTAAGAGGGTCCTACGAGCAGTACTTC	CASSFVRGSYEQYF
NA	TRBV9	TRBJ2-7	once	TGTGCCAGCAGCAAGGCGGAATCCTACGAGCAGTACTTC	CASSKAESYEQYF
NA	TRBV5-1	TRBJ2-7	NA	TGCGCCAGCAGCTTTGACAGCTCCTACGAGCAGTACTTC	CASSFDSSYEQYF
TRBD2	TRBV6-1	TRBJ2-1	NA	TGTGCCAGCAGTGACCGACTAGCGGGAGAATCTCCCTACAATGAGCAGTTCTTC	CASSDRLAGESPYNEQFF